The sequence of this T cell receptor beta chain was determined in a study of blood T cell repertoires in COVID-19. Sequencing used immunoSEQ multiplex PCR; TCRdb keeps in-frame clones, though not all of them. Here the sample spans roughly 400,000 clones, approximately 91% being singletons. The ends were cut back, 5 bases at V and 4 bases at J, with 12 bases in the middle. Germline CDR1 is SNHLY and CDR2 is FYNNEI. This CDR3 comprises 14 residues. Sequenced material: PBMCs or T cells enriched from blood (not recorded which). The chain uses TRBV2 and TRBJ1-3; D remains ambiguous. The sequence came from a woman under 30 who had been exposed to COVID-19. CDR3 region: CASSTNQAGNTIYF. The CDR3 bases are TGTGCCAGCAGTACGAATCAGGCGGGAAACACCATATATTTT.